What follows describes a single T cell receptor beta chain. This clone's antigen is unknown. Base qualities are not provided; no much larger clone lies one nucleotide away. These data belong to a study of OX40 agonist ivuxolimab in advanced cancers. About the study as a whole: Ivuxolimab was an agonistic, fully human IgG2 monoclonal antibody directed against OX40 (CD134), a costimulatory receptor. The paper covers the monotherapy dose-escalation part of the phase I ivuxolimab trial, which included N ≈ 50 patients. Prior anti-PD-1, anti-PD-L1 or anti-CTLA-4 therapy was permitted, and checkpoint inhibitors had been received by roughly two fifths of dose-escalation patients. Peripheral TCRbeta sequencing aimed to test whether ivuxolimab altered TCR sequence diversity and caused clonal T-cell expansion. Intravenous ivuxolimab was administered to patients every 2 weeks at six dose levels: 0.01, 0.1, 0.3, 1.5, 3 and 10 mg/kg. Partial responses occurred in three dose-escalation patients: two with cutaneous melanoma and one with hepatocellular carcinoma. Of the 50 to 55 patients in dose escalation, about 20 had hepatocellular carcinoma, approximately 15 had melanoma, 9 had renal cell carcinoma and 9 had head and neck cancer. The dose-escalation cohort was 82.7% male with a mean age of around 64 years, ranging from roughly 20 to 80. Study-wide conclusions, independent of this receptor: After ivuxolimab, expanded clones were on average more numerous among CD8+ T cells than among CD4+ T cells. Low levels of normalized T-cell clonal expansion were also seen in some patients who did not respond. The antigen specificity of the clonally expanded peripheral T cells was not determined. Clonal expansion of both CD4+ and CD8+ blood T cells was observed from baseline to week 6 at doses 0.1 to 3.0 mg/kg. Partial responders in the 0.1-3.0 mg/kg groups had among the lowest normalized peripheral clonal expansion, especially among CD8+ T cells.

The trial excluded patients who had a history of autoimmune disease or were on systemic immunosuppression. Peripheral blood for TCR sequencing was drawn from every dose cohort at baseline, at cycle 4 day 1 and at cycle 7 day 1. The samples were taken from a phase I, first-in-human, multicenter, open-label dose-escalation trial of ivuxolimab. Adults with locally advanced or metastatic melanoma, renal cell, hepatocellular, or head and neck squamous cell carcinoma were enrolled in the trial. Before TCR sequencing, CD4+ T cells and CD8+ T cells from peripheral blood were sorted into separate populations. The CDR3 runs 14 amino acids, cysteine and phenylalanine included. CDR3 DNA only is kept here, 42 bases in frame from base 1. CDR1 is given as SGHRS and CDR2 as YFSETQ, both from the germline V gene. Trimming accounts for 5 bases at V and 3 bases at J, while the number of junction bases matched to no gene is 3.

Genomic DNA was isolated from the sorted cells so that the TCRbeta CDR3 region could be sequenced. TCRbeta CDR3 regions were sequenced using the immunoSEQ Assay. This immuneACCESS table, as held by TCRdb, lists in-frame sequences with V and J called but not all clones. Of the missing ones, under half trace to an unresolved V gene in checked studies; the others have no known cause. For this sample the table gives approximately 70,000 clones, of which 75% to 85% were detected only once. Jointly, the top ten make up roughly 0.4% of the sample. The origin of this receptor is an adult with an advanced solid tumor such as melanoma, head and neck, liver or kidney cancer. The V gene is TRBV5-1 and the J gene is TRBJ2-5; 11 nucleotides in the junction match TRBD2. This specimen consisted of CD4+ or CD8+ T cells sorted from blood, obtained in a trial of the OX40 agonist ivuxolimab. The CDR3 region has the sequence CASRPLAGEETQYF. The DNA sequence follows: TGCGCCAGCAGGCCACTAGCGGGGGAAGAGACCCAGTACTTC.